Listed below are T cell receptor beta chains from one sample, sequenced in a study of cytomegalovirus exposure and HLA in healthy donors. Only in-frame clones appear in the TCRdb table, and some are missing; sequencing was by immunoSEQ multiplex PCR. This sample has 250,000 to 350,000 clones, with around 90% found just once. The sequencing sample was made of PBMCs. The source of these receptors is a man aged 30 to 45 in good health and CMV-seronegative. CDR3s include the opening cysteine and the closing phenylalanine or tryptophan. The D gene is left open where the match is weak. Clone size is given for some rows only: seen once, a few or many times, or a class if the clone is expanded.

NA	TRBJ2-7	NA	TRBV7-9	CASSPGSEQYF	TGTGCCAGCAGCCCAGGGTCCGAGCAGTACTTC
NA	TRBJ2-5	TRBD1	TRBV6-5	CASSTGVETQYF	TGTGCCAGCAGCACAGGGGTGGAGACCCAGTACTTC
NA	TRBJ1-6	NA	TRBV18	CASSPPGSIHSPLHF	TGTGCCAGCTCACCTCCGGGAAGTATCCATTCACCCCTCCACTTT
NA	TRBJ1-1	NA	TRBV30	CAWRDTAVTEAFF	TGTGCCTGGAGAGATACAGCGGTAACTGAAGCTTTCTTT
NA	TRBJ2-7	TRBD1	TRBV18	CASSSDRVFLPYEQYF	TGTGCCAGCTCATCGGACAGGGTCTTCCTACCCTACGAGCAGTACTTC
NA	TRBJ1-2	NA	TRBV6-5	CASRTVNNYGYTF	TGTGCCAGCAGGACAGTAAATAACTATGGCTACACCTTC
NA	TRBJ1-5	NA	TRBV27	CASSLSPSNQPQHF	TGTGCCAGCAGCCTTAGTCCCAGCAATCAGCCCCAGCATTTT
NA	TRBJ2-3	NA	TRBV5-1	CASSLLAPSTDTQYF	TGCGCCAGCAGCTTGCTAGCCCCCAGCACAGATACGCAGTATTTT
once	TRBJ2-7	TRBD1	TRBV7-9	CASSQGQGFSYEQYF	TGTGCCAGCAGCCAGGGACAGGGGTTTTCCTACGAGCAGTACTTC
NA	TRBJ2-3	NA	TRBV7-9	CASSPGVLTDTQYF	TGTGCCAGCAGCCCAGGGGTGCTCACAGATACGCAGTATTTT
NA	TRBJ1-1	NA	TRBV2	CASSDLGEGGNTEAFF	TGTGCCAGCAGTGACCTAGGAGAGGGAGGTAACACTGAAGCTTTCTTT
NA	TRBJ1-6	NA	TRBV6-5	CASSLTDPLNSPLHF	TGTGCCAGCAGTTTAACAGACCCTCTGAATTCACCCCTCCACTTT
few	TRBJ1-5	NA	TRBV27	CASGLNQPQHF	TGTGCCAGCGGCCTCAATCAGCCCCAGCATTTT
NA	TRBJ1-5	TRBD1	TRBV7-8	CASSLGQGARVNQPQHF	TGTGCCAGCAGCTTAGGACAGGGGGCGCGAGTCAATCAGCCCCAGCATTTT
few	TRBJ1-2	NA	TRBV5-1	CASRPDGVDYTF	TGCGCCAGCAGGCCGGACGGGGTTGACTACACCTTC
few	TRBJ1-2	TRBD1	TRBV2	CASSWDRTLNYGYTF	TGTGCCAGCAGTTGGGACAGGACTCTTAACTATGGCTACACCTTC
NA	TRBJ2-2	TRBD1	TRBV19	CASSIVAGGTGELFF	TGTGCCAGTAGTATAGTGGCAGGGGGCACCGGGGAGCTGTTTTTT
NA	TRBJ2-6	TRBD1	TRBV9	CASSFKTGTSGANVLTF	TGTGCCAGCAGCTTTAAGACAGGGACCTCTGGGGCCAACGTCCTGACTTTC
NA	TRBJ1-6	TRBD1	TRBV10-3	CAISGQGARESPLHF	TGTGCCATCAGTGGCCAGGGGGCGCGTGAATCACCCCTCCACTTT
NA	TRBJ2-4	TRBD2	TRBV29-1	CSVVLSGGISYIQYF	TGCAGCGTTGTCCTCTCGGGGGGGATTAGTTACATTCAGTACTTC
NA	TRBJ2-5	NA	TRBV6-1	CASSVQGNRETQYF	TGTGCCAGCAGTGTCCAGGGGAATAGGGAGACCCAGTACTTC
NA	TRBJ2-7	NA	TRBV7-2	CASSQPGSYEQYF	TGTGCCAGCAGCCAACCCGGGAGCTACGAGCAGTACTTC
NA	TRBJ2-1	TRBD2	TRBV27	CASSSGGAYNEQFF	TGTGCCAGCTCCTCCGGGGGGGCCTACAATGAGCAGTTCTTC
NA	TRBJ2-2	NA	TRBV7-6	CASSHPGGLSNTGELFF	TGTGCCAGCAGCCACCCAGGGGGACTGTCGAACACCGGGGAGCTGTTTTTT
NA	TRBJ1-3	TRBD1	TRBV4-1	CASRPDRGVGGNTIYF	TGCGCCAGCAGGCCTGACAGGGGGGTGGGCGGAAACACCATATATTTT
NA	TRBJ1-1	NA	TRBV18	CASSPTGGAGTEAFF	TGTGCCAGCTCACCGACCGGAGGGGCGGGCACTGAAGCTTTCTTT
NA	TRBJ2-2	TRBD1	TRBV7-2	CASSLARRTGAGELFF	TGTGCCAGCAGCTTAGCGCGGCGGACAGGGGCCGGGGAGCTGTTTTTT
NA	TRBJ1-1	TRBD1	TRBV6-5	CASSYRDRGGTEAFF	TGTGCCAGCAGTTACAGGGACAGGGGGGGCACTGAAGCTTTCTTT
NA	TRBJ2-5	TRBD1	TRBV5-8	CASSSRPGDRKETQYF	TGTGCCAGCAGCTCCCGCCCCGGGGACAGGAAAGAGACCCAGTACTTC
NA	TRBJ1-2	NA	TRBV5-1	CASTDSFGYTF	TGCGCCAGCACCGACAGCTTCGGCTACACCTTC
NA	TRBJ2-1	TRBD2	TRBV5-1	CASSNTRAGYYNEQFF	TGCGCCAGCAGCAATACTCGAGCGGGGTACTACAATGAGCAGTTCTTC
once	TRBJ2-7	NA	TRBV10-3	CAIGESTYEQYF	TGTGCCATCGGGGAGTCTACCTACGAGCAGTACTTC
NA	TRBJ2-1	TRBD2	TRBV19	CASSIVRAGGHRNEQFF	TGTGCCAGTAGTATAGTTCGAGCGGGGGGGCATCGTAATGAGCAGTTCTTC
NA	TRBJ1-1	NA	TRBV5-4	CASSPMGGRVTEAFF	TGTGCCAGCAGCCCCATGGGGGGGCGGGTCACTGAAGCTTTCTTT
NA	TRBJ2-7	NA	TRBV7-9	CASSLGEVSYEQYF	TGTGCCAGCTCCTTGGGGGAGGTCTCCTACGAGCAGTACTTC
NA	TRBJ2-7	NA	TRBV11-2	CASSPSGTGASYEQYF	TGTGCCAGCAGCCCTAGCGGGACAGGGGCTTCCTACGAGCAGTACTTC
few	TRBJ1-1	NA	TRBV5-6	CASSSGGWLEAFF	TGTGCCAGCAGCTCGGGAGGGTGGCTTGAAGCTTTCTTT
NA	TRBJ1-2	NA	TRBV7-9	CASSPLLEYGYTF	TGTGCCAGCAGCCCGTTACTCGAATATGGCTACACCTTC
NA	TRBJ2-3	TRBD1	TRBV28	CASRMTGSTDTQYF	TGTGCCAGCAGAATGACAGGGAGCACAGATACGCAGTATTTT
NA	TRBJ1-1	TRBD1	TRBV5-8	CASRMGQGITEAFF	TGTGCCAGCAGGATGGGACAGGGAATCACTGAAGCTTTCTTT